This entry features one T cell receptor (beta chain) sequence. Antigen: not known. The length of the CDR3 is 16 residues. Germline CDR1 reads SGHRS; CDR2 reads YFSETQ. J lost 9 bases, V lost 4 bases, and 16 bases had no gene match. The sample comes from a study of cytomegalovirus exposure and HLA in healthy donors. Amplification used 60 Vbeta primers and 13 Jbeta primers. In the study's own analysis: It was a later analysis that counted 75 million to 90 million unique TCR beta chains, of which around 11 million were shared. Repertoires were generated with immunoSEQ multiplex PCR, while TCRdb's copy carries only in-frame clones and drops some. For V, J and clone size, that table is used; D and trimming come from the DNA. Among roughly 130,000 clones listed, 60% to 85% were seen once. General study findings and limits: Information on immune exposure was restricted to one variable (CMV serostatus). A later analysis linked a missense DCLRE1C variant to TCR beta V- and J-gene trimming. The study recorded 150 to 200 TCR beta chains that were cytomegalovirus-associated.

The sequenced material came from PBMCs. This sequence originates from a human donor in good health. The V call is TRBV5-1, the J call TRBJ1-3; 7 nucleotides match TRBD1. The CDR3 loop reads CASSQRGTAWGSTIYF. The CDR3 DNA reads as TGCGCCAGCAGCCAAAGGGGGACAGCGTGGGGGAGCACCATATATTTT.